The 15 T cell receptor beta chains in this list originate from one sample, sequenced in a study of blood T cells in healthy people across ages. Sample-barcoded 5' priming and a J-beta primer mix drove a second PCR of about 6 to 12 cycles. TCRdb fed the 5' RACE reads into MiXCR, producing one record per CDR3 protein. This table has more than 1,400,000 distinct CDR3 sequences, around two fifths appearing once. Input material: blood. The source of these receptors is a woman younger than 35 in good health.

Regarding this clonotype: Relative to the germline gene, one junction end is altered; a read error may explain this. V is TRBV2 and J is TRBJ2-1; 10 nucleotides agree with TRBD2. Germline V gives CDR1 SNHLY, CDR2 FYNNEI. The CDR3 has 15 amino acids. The CDR3 DNA reads TGTGCCAGCAGTGACGGACTAGCGGTCTACAGTGAGCGGTTCTTC. It is translated as CASSDGLAVYSERFF.

This rearrangement joins TRBV2 to TRBJ2-3; unclear D gene. The length of the CDR3 is 15 residues. Deletions cut 8 bases from V and 0 bases from J, with 15 bases between. In germline, CDR1 is SNHLY, CDR2 FYNNEI. DNA of the CDR3: TGTGCCAGCTCCGGAGCCCGTCGTAGCACAGATACGCAGTATTTT. It codes for CASSGARRSTDTQYF. Based on the CDR3 plus reference TRBV2 and TRBJ2-3, the full variable domain is EPEVTQTPSHQVTQMGQEVILRCVPISNHLYFYWYRQILGQKVEFLVSFYNNEISEKSEIFDDQFSVERPDGSNFTLKIRSTKLEDSAMYFCASSGARRSTDTQYFGPGTRLTVL.

The rearrangement joins TRBV19 to TRBJ2-1; TRBD1 matches at 8 bases. Germline loops: CDR1 LNHDA, CDR2 SQIVND (reference sequence). The ends lost 6 bases at V and 9 bases at J; junction bases unmatched: 7. This CDR3 has 13 amino acids. CDR3 DNA sequence: TGTGCCAGTAGAACACAGGGGACAGGTGAGCAGTTCTTC. It codes for CASRTQGTGEQFF.

In this sample, this clonotype turned up a few times. The chain links TRBV7-8 to TRBJ1-1; D is ambiguous. The CDR3 consists of 14 residues. Trimming stripped 5 bases from V and 1 base from J, with 11 bases between. CDR1 is SGHVS and CDR2 is FQNEAQ in the germline V gene. CDR3 region: CASSLRRQNTEAFF. The DNA of the CDR3 is TGTGCCAGCAGCCTCCGGAGGCAGAACACTGAAGCTTTCTTT.

The V gene is TRBV6-5, the J gene TRBJ2-1; D is unresolved. CDR1 and CDR2 (germline): MNHEY, SVGAGI. Trimming stripped 2 bases from V and 10 bases from J, with 15 bases between. The CDR3 spans 14 residues. The DNA for the CDR3 is TGTGCCAGCAGTTACCTCGGTCCAGGACGAGAGCAGTTCTTC. It yields the protein CASSYLGPGREQFF.

In this sample, this clonotype turned up once. The chain uses TRBV5-8 and TRBJ1-1, with TRBD1 matching 10 bases. With 6 bases clipped from V and 8 bases from J, the junction kept 10 bases outside the gene matches. The CDR3 has 14 residues. The germline CDR1 and CDR2 sequences are SGHTS and YDEGEE. CDR3 residues: CASNVNGDRGEAFF. DNA for the CDR3: TGTGCCAGCAACGTCAATGGGGACAGGGGCGAAGCTTTCTTT. Looking up the rest from reference TRBV5-8 and TRBJ1-1 gives the full variable domain: EAGVTQSPTHLIKTRGQQATLRCSPISGHTSVYWYQQALGLGLQFLLWYDEGEERNRGNFPPRFSGRQFPNYSSELNVNALELEDSALYLCASNVNGDRGEAFFGQGTRLTVV.

The chain carries TRBV9 and TRBJ2-4, with no clear D. Germline V CDR1 and CDR2: SGDLS, YYNGEE. The CDR3 covers 16 residues. The germline V and J ends were trimmed by 4 bases and 9 bases, with 23 bases remaining between them. In DNA, the CDR3 is TGTGCCAGCAGCCCTCCAATGCGAGCAGCCCCAGGCATTCAGTACTTC. Translating gives CASSPPMRAAPGIQYF.

This clonotype was detected a few times. This rearrangement joins TRBV5-1 to TRBJ1-1, with a possible D match to TRBD1 (6 bases). Germline V gives CDR1 SGHRS, CDR2 YFSETQ. The CDR3 runs 13 residues. V lost 0 bases and J lost 6, with 9 bases in between. The CDR3 is CASSLVQGSEAFF. The CDR3 DNA follows: TGCGCCAGCAGCTTGGTTCAGGGGTCTGAAGCTTTCTTT.

This rearrangement joins TRBV20-1 to TRBJ2-7; D might be TRBD1 (6 bases). TRBJ2-5 matches the DNA end more closely, so the J call is doubtful. The CDR3 sequence is 13 residues long. Per germline, CDR1 DFQATT and CDR2 SNEGSKA (reference sequence). CDR3 nucleotides: TGCAGTGCTCCTACAGGGAGTTCAGAGACCCAGTACTTC. Translating gives CSAPTGSSETQYF.

A remark on this clonotype: Just one base apart from a much larger clone, this may be a read error. The V gene is TRBV29-1, the J gene TRBJ2-1; D unresolved. The ends were cut back, 4 bases at V and 9 bases at J, with 10 bases in the middle. Germline loops: CDR1 SQVTM, CDR2 ANQGSEA. The CDR3 extends over 11 amino acids. CDR3 protein: CSVVLGSEQFF. CDR3 DNA sequence: TGCAGCGTTGTGCTGGGCAGTGAGCAGTTCTTC.

The CDR3 spells CATRQGRTEAFF. The CDR3 DNA reads as TGTGCCACGCGACAGGGAAGGACTGAAGCTTTCTTT. This chain joins TRBV3-1 and TRBJ1-1, with 7 nucleotides matching TRBD1. The CDR3 is made up of 12 amino acids. CDR1 and CDR2 from the germline V gene are LGHDT and YNNKEL (reference sequence). The V and J ends lost 10 bases and 5 bases, in that order; junction bases with no gene match: 7.

This chain links TRBV7-9 with TRBJ2-6, with TRBD1 as a possible D gene (5 bases). The length of the CDR3 is 19 residues. The V gene lost 5 bases and the J gene lost 4 bases, with 24 bases spanning the gap. Per the germline V gene, CDR1 is SEHNR and CDR2 is FQNEAQ (reference sequence). The CDR3 nucleotides read TGTGCCAGCAGCCCAAGGTCGACAAGGGGTACGTCCGGGGCCAACGTCCTGACTTTC. Translating gives CASSPRSTRGTSGANVLTF.

This clonotype has more than one count but fewer than ten. CDR3 nucleotides: TGCAGTGCTAGACTCGCCGGGGGGCGCGATTCACCCCTCCACTTT. This gives the protein CSARLAGGRDSPLHF. The chain combines TRBV20-1 with TRBJ1-6, with a weak D call TRBD1 (6 bases). V gave up 2 bases and J gave up 8 bases, with 16 bases separating them. Germline CDR1 DFQATT, CDR2 SNEGSKA (reference sequence). CDR3 length equals 15 residues.

This rearrangement joins TRBV12-3 or TRBV12-4 to TRBJ2-7; 7 nucleotides align to TRBD2. V trimming: 3 bases; J trimming: 3 bases; junction bases outside the gene matches: 5. This CDR3 contains 14 residues. The CDR3 here is CASSFSSGNYEQYF. The CDR3 coding sequence is TGTGCCAGCAGTTTTTCCAGCGGGAACTACGAGCAGTACTTC.

The V and J genes are TRBV29-1 and TRBJ2-5, with D possibly being TRBD1 or TRBD2 (6 bases each). The J call may be faulty, since TRBJ2-1 better matches the DNA end. Germline V gene lookup returns CDR1 SQVTM and CDR2 ANQGSEA. The CDR3 is 13 amino acids. CDR3 DNA: TGCAGCGGTGGGGGGCAGAACCAAGAGACCCAGTTCTTC. Translated, it gives CSGGGQNQETQFF.